This TCR beta chain originates from a study of tumor-infiltrating lymphocytes in primary liver carcinoma. Study-wide results and caveats: Tumor region pairs showed greater overlap than either tumor-adjacent or tumor-blood pairs did. Tumor top-250-clone fraction significantly exceeded that of blood (p = 0.039).

Comment on this clonotype: Its matching antigen is unknown. Given a much more abundant clone one base away, this may be a read error.

With 500 ng total RNA as template and a constant-region primer, TCR beta cDNA was made. For TCR beta, libraries were produced by three nested multiplex PCR rounds using slightly modified ARM-PCR. The opening two PCR rounds, about 11 cycles each, paired TRBV1-TRBV30 forward primers with a C-beta reverse primer. TCRdb re-called the multiplex PCR reads with MiXCR, one entry per CDR3 protein. In the table there are about 310,000 distinct CDR3 sequences, roughly two thirds of which are singletons. In addition to blood RNA drawn from unsorted whole blood, germline DNA was extracted. Germline V CDR1 and CDR2: MNHNY, SVGAGI (reference sequence). CDR3 length equals 14 residues.

The source is a man aged 35 to 55 with primary liver carcinoma and hepatitis B virus infection. The source material was peripheral blood. The chain is built from TRBV6-6 and TRBJ2-7, with TRBD2 matching 8 bases. For the CDR3, the DNA is TGTGTCAGCAGCCAAGCGGGAGCGGGATACGAGCAGTACTTC. Protein sequence: CVSSQAGAGYEQYF.